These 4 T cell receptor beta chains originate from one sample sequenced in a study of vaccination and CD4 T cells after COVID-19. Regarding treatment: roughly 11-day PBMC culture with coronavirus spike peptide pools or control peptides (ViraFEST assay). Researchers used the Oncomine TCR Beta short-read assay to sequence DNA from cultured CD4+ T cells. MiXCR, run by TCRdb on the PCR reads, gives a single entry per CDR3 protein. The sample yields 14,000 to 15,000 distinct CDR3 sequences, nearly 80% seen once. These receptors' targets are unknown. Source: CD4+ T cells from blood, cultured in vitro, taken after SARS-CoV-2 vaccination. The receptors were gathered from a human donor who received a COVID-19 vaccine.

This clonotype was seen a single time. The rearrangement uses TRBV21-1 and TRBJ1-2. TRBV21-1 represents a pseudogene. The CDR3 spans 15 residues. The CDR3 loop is CASSKDGQICYGYTF. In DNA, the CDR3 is TGTGCCAGCAGCAAAGACGGCCAGATTTGCTATGGCTACACCTTC.

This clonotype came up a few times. The CDR3: CATSRVRENYGYTF. The CDR3 region has the DNA TGTGCCACCAGCAGAGTTAGGGAGAACTATGGCTACACCTTC. The chain couples TRBV15 to TRBJ1-2; D call uncertain. Trimming left V 1 base short and J 2 bases short, with 8 bases between. This CDR3 is built from 14 residues. Germline CDR1 is LNHNV and CDR2 is YYDKDF (reference sequence).

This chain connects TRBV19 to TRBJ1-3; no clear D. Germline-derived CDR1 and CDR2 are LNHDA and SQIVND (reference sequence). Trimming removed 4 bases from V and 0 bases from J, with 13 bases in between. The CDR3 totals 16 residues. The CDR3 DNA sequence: TGTGCCAGTAGTACCGGACGGGGTAGCTCTGGAAACACCATATATTTT. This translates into CASSTGRGSSGNTIYF.

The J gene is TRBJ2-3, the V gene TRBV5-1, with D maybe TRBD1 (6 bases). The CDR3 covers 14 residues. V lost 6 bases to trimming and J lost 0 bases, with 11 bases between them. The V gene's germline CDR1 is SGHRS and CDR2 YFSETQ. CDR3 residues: CASTTGISTDTQYF. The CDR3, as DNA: TGCGCCAGCACGACAGGAATAAGCACAGATACGCAGTATTTT.